The 23 T cell receptor beta chains in this list originate from one sample, sequenced in a study of cytomegalovirus exposure and HLA in healthy donors. Researchers ran the PCR with 60 Vbeta and 13 Jbeta primers. TCRdb's table, derived via immunoSEQ multiplex PCR, lists solely in-frame clones and lacks some. This sample has approximately 59,000 clones, with 60% to 70% found just once. Source material: PBMCs. These receptors were taken from a man in his forties in good health and CMV-seropositive.

In its sample, this clone was seen a few times. J is TRBJ2-3 and V is TRBV10-3; 9 bases line up with TRBD2. The junction had 11 bases not matched to a gene; V was cut back by 7 bases and J by 6 bases. This CDR3 has 15 amino acids. Germline V CDR1 and CDR2: ENHRY, SYGVKD. The CDR3 sequence is CAINRAGGNGDTQYF. CDR3 DNA sequence: TGTGCCATCAATAGAGCGGGGGGCAACGGGGATACGCAGTATTTT.

The chain links TRBV5-1 to TRBJ1-6; 7 nucleotides agree with TRBD1. CDR3 length: 14 residues. Per the germline V gene, CDR1 is SGHRS and CDR2 is YFSETQ. V gave up 0 bases and J gave up 14 bases; unmatched junction bases: 8. The chain's CDR3 is CASSLVQGESALHF. The CDR3 region has the DNA TGCGCCAGCAGCTTGGTTCAGGGGGAATCGGCCCTCCACTTT.

This clone has more than one count but fewer than ten. The chain uses TRBV5-4 and TRBJ2-5; D possibly corresponds to TRBD1 (6 bases). V dropped 3 bases and J dropped 7 bases, with 22 bases sitting between them. The CDR3 contains 16 residues. Germline assignment: CDR1 SGHNT and CDR2 YYREEE (reference sequence). The CDR3 DNA follows: TGTGCCAGCAGCTCCGCTTTGACAGGCCAGGTCGGGACCCAGTACTTC. Its protein is CASSSALTGQVGTQYF.

The chain links TRBV30 to TRBJ1-2; the match to TRBD1 covers 7 bases. V was pared by 4 bases and J by 2 bases, with 4 bases of the junction left unmatched. This CDR3 is 13 amino acids long. Germline assignment: CDR1 GTSNPN and CDR2 SVGIG (reference sequence). The CDR3 is CAWTPGGNYGYTF. CDR3 coding DNA: TGTGCCTGGACGCCAGGGGGGAACTATGGCTACACCTTC.

This clone was seen a handful of times. The rearrangement joins TRBV30 to TRBJ2-3, with TRBD2 matching 7 bases. This CDR3 spans 13 amino acids. V shed 8 bases and J 2 bases; nucleotides not matched to a gene: 7. Per the germline V gene, CDR1 is GTSNPN and CDR2 is SVGIG (reference sequence). CDR3 sequence reads: CAQASGNTDTQYF. For the CDR3, the DNA is TGTGCCCAAGCGAGCGGGAACACAGATACGCAGTATTTT. The full variable domain, completed using reference TRBV30 and TRBJ2-3, is SQTIHQWPATLVQPVGSPLSLECTVEGTSNPNLYWYRQAAGRGLQLLFYSVGIGQISSEVPQNLSASRPQDRQFILSSKKLLLSDSGFYLCAQASGNTDTQYFGPGTRLTVL.

This clone was counted a few times. The chain combines TRBV5-1 with TRBJ2-3, with D tentatively TRBD1 (6 bases). This CDR3 spans 13 amino acids. From germline, CDR1 is SGHRS and CDR2 YFSETQ. V gave up 7 bases and J gave up 2 bases, with 11 bases separating them. This chain's CDR3 is CASLGQNTDTQYF. Written as DNA, the CDR3 is TGCGCCAGCTTAGGACAGAACACAGATACGCAGTATTTT.

Concerning this clone itself: The same CDR3 also results from other DNA sequences found in this sample. V gene TRBV18 combines with J gene TRBJ2-7; possibly TRBD1 for D (5 bases). The V end lost 0 bases, the J end lost 0 bases, and 6 bases lay between the germline ends. The germline CDR1 and CDR2 sequences are KGHSH and LQKENI. This CDR3 comprises 14 residues. Written as DNA, the CDR3 is TGTGCCAGCTCACCACCCACAGGCTCCTACGAGCAGTACTTC. Translation: CASSPPTGSYEQYF. Complete variable domain (other parts from reference TRBV18 and TRBJ2-7): NAGVMQNPRHLVRRRGQEARLRCSPMKGHSHVYWYRQLPEEGLKFMVYLQKENIIDESGMPKERFSAEFPKEGPSILRIQQVVRGDSAAYFCASSPPTGSYEQYFGPGTRLTVT.

V is TRBV6-5 and J is TRBJ1-5, with TRBD1 matching over 7 bases. J was trimmed by 2 bases and V by 6 bases; bases with no gene match: 7. Germline CDR1 is MNHEY and CDR2 is SVGAGI. The CDR3 is 15 amino acids. DNA for the CDR3: TGTGCCAGCAGACGTACAGGGGAGGGCAATCAGCCCCAGCATTTT. Protein product: CASRRTGEGNQPQHF.

The J gene is TRBJ1-4, the V gene TRBV28; D remains unclear. Trimming left V 5 bases short and J 7 bases short, with 17 bases between. Germline V gene lookup returns CDR1 MDHEN and CDR2 SYDVKM. The CDR3 is 15 amino acids. The CDR3 DNA reads as TGTGCCAGCAGTCCGCCGGGTTCCACGGGTGAAAAACTGTTTTTT. Translating it yields CASSPPGSTGEKLFF.

The CDR3 nucleotides are TGTGCCAGCAGTCGCCCCAATAGCGGCTACGAGCAGTACTTC. This encodes CASSRPNSGYEQYF. The chain combines TRBV6-5 with TRBJ2-7; weak D call: TRBD2 (6 bases). Trimming removed 5 bases from V and 3 bases from J, with 14 bases in between. The CDR3 loop spans 14 amino acids. Germline V gene data show CDR1 as MNHEY and CDR2 as SVGAGI.

The V and J genes are TRBV7-9 and TRBJ2-2; 9 nucleotides agree with TRBD1. Looked up from germline, CDR1 is SEHNR and CDR2 is FQNEAQ (reference sequence). The CDR3 extends over 14 amino acids. V lost 5 bases, J lost 4 bases, and 2 bases stayed unmatched. The CDR3 coding sequence is TGTGCCAGCAGCAGGACAGGGGTCACCGGGGAGCTGTTTTTT. This encodes CASSRTGVTGELFF.

This chain uses TRBV6-1 with TRBJ1-5; 8 bases match TRBD1. Trimming removed 10 bases from V and 5 bases from J; junction bases left unmatched: 13. Per the germline V gene, CDR1 is MNHNS and CDR2 is SASEGT. The CDR3 length is 15 residues. CDR3 sequence (DNA): TGTGCCACCCTTGGGAACAGGGGGTATGATCAGCCCCAGCATTTT. Its protein product is CATLGNRGYDQPQHF.

The table lists this clone with a count of one. This rearrangement joins TRBV5-1 to TRBJ2-1, with TRBD2 matching over 8 bases. The trim removed 4 bases at V and 6 bases at J, leaving 9 bases unmatched. Germline V gene sequence: CDR1 SGHRS, CDR2 YFSETQ. The CDR3 sequence is 15 residues long. The DNA for the CDR3 is TGCGCCAGCAGCGTACGGGAGGGCCTCGGCAATGAGCAGTTCTTC. Protein product: CASSVREGLGNEQFF.

This chain uses TRBV6-1 with TRBJ1-3; 7 bases match TRBD1. CDR3 length: 16 amino acids. Germline CDR1 reads MNHNS; CDR2 reads SASEGT. The junction had 4 bases not matched to a gene; V was cut back by 2 bases and J by 0 bases. The CDR3 loop is CASSELGQDSGNTIYF. The CDR3 region has the DNA TGTGCCAGCAGTGAACTCGGACAGGACTCTGGAAACACCATATATTTT.

The chain employs TRBV19 and TRBJ1-1; 8 positions agree with TRBD1. V lost 4 bases, J lost 0 bases, and 1 base stayed unmatched. The CDR3 has 14 residues. Germline V gives CDR1 LNHDA, CDR2 SQIVND (reference sequence). The CDR3 is CASSTQGVNTEAFF. The CDR3 DNA follows: TGTGCCAGTAGTACACAGGGGGTGAACACTGAAGCTTTCTTT.

V and J are TRBV6-5 and TRBJ2-4; a weak D match, TRBD2 (6 bases). CDR3 length: 14 amino acids. Trimming cost V 4 bases and J 7 bases, with 14 bases left between them. Germline V gene lookup returns CDR1 MNHEY and CDR2 SVGAGI. Here the CDR3 reads CASSSPDRGNIQYF. Written as DNA, the CDR3 is TGTGCCAGCAGTTCGCCGGACCGGGGGAACATTCAGTACTTC.

This clone was seen once. The rearrangement links TRBV27 to TRBJ1-6; D may be TRBD1 (5 bases). There are 17 residues in the CDR3. In germline, CDR1 is MNHEY, CDR2 SMNVEV (reference sequence). The germline V and J ends were trimmed by 1 base and 7 bases, with 17 bases remaining between them. CDR3 in amino acids: CASSLWTRGRVNSPLHF. The CDR3 DNA reads as TGTGCCAGCAGTTTATGGACAAGGGGCCGGGTAAATTCACCCCTCCACTTT.

V is TRBV7-9 and J is TRBJ1-5; D may be TRBD1 (5 bases). The CDR3 loop spans 14 amino acids. The germline gives CDR1 SEHNR, CDR2 FQNEAQ (reference sequence). The V and J ends lost 3 bases and 6 bases respectively, with 12 bases between them. The CDR3, as DNA: TGTGCCAGCAGCTTTGCGGGGGTTCGTCAGCCCCAGCATTTT. Residues: CASSFAGVRQPQHF.

This clone has only a few counts. The rearrangement joins TRBV30 to TRBJ2-6; 9 positions agree with TRBD1. Germline trimming cut 2 bases from V and 1 base from J; bases unmatched to any gene: 9. The CDR3 has 18 residues. The germline gives CDR1 GTSNPN, CDR2 SVGIG (reference sequence). The CDR3 DNA follows: TGTGCCTGGAGTTTTTTACAGGGGGCTGGATCTGGGGCCAACGTCCTGACTTTC. Amino acids: CAWSFLQGAGSGANVLTF.

This clone was seen only once. The chain is built from TRBV10-3 and TRBJ1-4, with a possible D match to TRBD1 (5 bases). CDR1 and CDR2 (germline): ENHRY, SYGVKD. The CDR3 totals 16 residues. The V gene lost 6 bases and the J gene lost 4 bases, with 18 bases spanning the gap. CDR3 sequence: CAISRGGRGYNEKLFF. Here the CDR3 DNA reads TGTGCCATCAGCCGGGGGGGAAGAGGTTATAATGAAAAACTGTTTTTT.

This clone was counted a single time. V usage is TRBV11-2 and J usage is TRBJ1-2; perhaps TRBD1 as D (5 bases). CDR3 length: 13 residues. The V gene's germline CDR1 is SGHAT and CDR2 FQNNGV. V was cut by 5 bases and J by 3 bases, with 10 bases left in between. The DNA for the CDR3 is TGTGCCAGCAGCCAGGACAACTACTATGGCTACACCTTC. Amino acids: CASSQDNYYGYTF.

In its sample, this clone is medium-sized. The chain links TRBV6-4 to TRBJ2-6; 9 positions match TRBD1. The V gene end was trimmed by 0 bases and the J gene end by 1 base; junction bases not matched to a gene: 4. CDR3 length equals 18 residues. Germline V CDR1 and CDR2: MRHNA, SNTAGT. This CDR3 reads CASSDSGQGMSGANVLTF. In DNA form, the CDR3 reads TGTGCCAGCAGTGACTCGGGACAGGGAATGTCTGGGGCCAACGTCCTGACTTTC.

V gene TRBV5-1 combines with J gene TRBJ1-3; D is unclear. Germline V gene sequence: CDR1 SGHRS, CDR2 YFSETQ. The CDR3 runs to 13 residues. V lost 4 bases to trimming and J lost 2 bases, with 7 bases between them. The CDR3 DNA follows: TGCGCCAGCAGCCCCCGGGCTGGAAACACCATATATTTT. Translation: CASSPRAGNTIYF. Filled out from reference TRBV5-1 and TRBJ1-3, the complete variable domain reads KAGVTQTPRYLIKTRGQQVTLSCSPISGHRSVSWYQQTPGQGLQFLFEYFSETQRNKGNFPGRFSGRQFSNSRSEMNVSTLELGDSALYLCASSPRAGNTIYFGEGSWLTVV.